The 12 T cell receptor beta chains presented below share a single source sample, sequenced in a study of T cells expressing NK-cell markers. TCRdb reanalyzed the 5' RACE reads, giving one entry per CDR3 protein sequence and no DNA. Its table lists about 460,000 distinct CDR3 sequences. Sequencing was done on a sample of blood T cells: a sorted CD56 or NKG2C T cell subset, CD4+ or CD8+ T cells, or bulk PBMC T cells (not recorded which). The receptors shown here come from a woman aged 45-65 years in good health.

The chain recombines TRBV6-5 with TRBJ1-5; checking the TCRdb D call of TRBD1 is not possible without DNA. The CDR3 covers 16 residues. Germline V gene lookup returns CDR1 MNHEY and CDR2 SVGAGI. The CDR3 spells CASSPSGQGSNQPQHF.

CDR3 sequence reads: CASSWAPFPEQFF. The chain carries TRBV7-9 and TRBJ2-1; with no DNA, the TCRdb D assignment of TRBD1 cannot be verified. The CDR3 consists of 13 residues. Germline V gives CDR1 SEHNR, CDR2 FQNEAQ (reference sequence).

The CDR3 protein is CASRPSTGTGLVEQYF. This sequence joins TRBV27 and TRBJ2-7; TCRdb lists TRBD1, though no DNA is available to test this call. The CDR3 extends over 16 amino acids. The germline CDR1 and CDR2 sequences are MNHEY and SMNVEV (reference sequence).

The chain recombines TRBV10-1 with TRBJ2-2. Germline V lookup: CDR1 WNHNN, CDR2 SYGVQD (reference sequence). The CDR3 covers 13 residues. The CDR3 loop reads CASSAKRTGELFF.

The J gene is TRBJ2-1, the V gene TRBV6-2 or TRBV6-3; TCRdb's D gene call, TRBD2, goes unchecked for lack of DNA. From germline, CDR1 is MNHEY and CDR2 SVGEGT. The CDR3 consists of 17 residues. The chain's CDR3 is CASSPRGLAGGRNEQFF.

CDR3: CASSSLSRTGAYEQYF. The chain combines TRBV7-8 with TRBJ2-7; TCRdb proposes TRBD1, but this gene call is untestable without DNA. CDR1 and CDR2 from the germline V gene are SGHVS and FQNEAQ. CDR3 length equals 16 residues.

The chain has TRBV19 and TRBJ2-1; there is no DNA to check the TCRdb D call of TRBD1. Germline CDR1 reads LNHDA; CDR2 reads SQIVND (reference sequence). CDR3 length: 15 residues. This CDR3 is CASSPRDSWGNEQFF.

V and J are TRBV7-8 and TRBJ1-5. The CDR3 has 14 amino acids. Per the germline V gene, CDR1 is SGHVS and CDR2 is FQNEAQ. The CDR3 is CASTGALIGQPQHF.

This rearrangement joins TRBV19 to TRBJ1-4; with no DNA, the TCRdb D assignment of TRBD1 cannot be verified. The CDR3 covers 13 residues. CDR1 and CDR2 from the germline V gene are LNHDA and SQIVND (reference sequence). The CDR3: CASRRDGYEKLFF.

This chain links TRBV14 with TRBJ2-1; TCRdb's D call, TRBD2, is unchecked because there is no DNA. The germline V gene has CDR1 SGHDN and CDR2 FVKESK. The CDR3 sequence is 15 residues long. The chain's CDR3 is CASRPAGAGLGEQFF.

This chain links TRBV3-1 with TRBJ1-2; TCRdb reports TRBD1, a call that lacks DNA to check it against. The CDR3 is made up of 14 amino acids. Germline loops: CDR1 LGHDT, CDR2 YNNKEL (reference sequence). CDR3 region: CASSPRGRNPGYTF.

The V and J genes are TRBV24-1 and TRBJ2-1; the D call from TCRdb, TRBD2, cannot be confirmed without DNA. In germline, CDR1 is KGHDR, CDR2 SFDVKD. The CDR3 spans 18 residues. The CDR3 loop reads CATSDWTSGAISYNEQFF.